The present T cell receptor (beta chain) was sequenced within a study of cytomegalovirus exposure and HLA in healthy donors. Study observations and caveats: Despite most TCR sequences being rare, some public TCRs occurred in many donors. In vitro testing confirmed a few CMV-associated chains as specific for CMV antigens.

Profiled with immunoSEQ multiplex PCR; TCRdb holds only in-frame clones, not every one. The data show under 250,000 clones, around nine tenths seen once. Trimming took 2 bases from V and 4 from J, leaving 18 bases between them. This CDR3 has 17 residues. Germline assignment: CDR1 ENHRY and CDR2 SYGVKD. To note about this clone: Its antigen remains unknown.

V gene TRBV10-3 combines with J gene TRBJ2-1; tentative D call: TRBD2 (6 bases). The sample taken for sequencing was PBMCs. The receptor was isolated from a woman between 18 and 30 years old in good health and CMV-seronegative. The CDR3 DNA reads TGTGCCATCAGTGAGAGGGCCCTAGCGAGATCATACAATGAGCAGTTCTTC. This translates into CAISERALARSYNEQFF.